This T cell receptor (beta chain) was identified during a study of blood T cell repertoires in COVID-19. Study overall: From the United States, Italy and Spain came samples of acute and convalescent COVID-19. T cells, B-cell-depleted T cells, or PBMCs supplied cDNA or gDNA.

As handled by the study authors: Quantification of nucleated cells was approximated via reference gene primer amplification. Only in-frame clones appear in the TCRdb table, and some are missing; sequencing was by immunoSEQ multiplex PCR. Clone size and V and J calls were adopted from that table, with D and trimming inferred from the DNA. Of 40,000 or so clones in the sample, about 90% were seen once. This receptor was taken from a man aged 60 to 69 with active or convalescent COVID-19. The sequencing input was peripheral blood.

The CDR3 region is CASSPRGGVVGSEQYF. DNA of the CDR3: TGTGCCAGCAGCCCCCGCGGAGGGGTGGTCGGTTCCGAGCAGTACTTC. V and J are TRBV7-6 and TRBJ2-7; maybe TRBD2 (6 bases). CDR3 length: 16 residues. Trimming stripped 5 bases from V and 6 bases from J, with 23 bases between. Germline CDR1 reads SGHVS; CDR2 reads FNYEAQ.